This T cell receptor beta chain was found in a study of a mutant IDH1 vaccine in newly diagnosed glioma. Study in general: Before enrollment, patients got radiotherapy alone, temozolomide alone, or mostly the combination. Study results and limitations: Changes in the top peripheral T cell clonotypes seemingly had no bearing on pseudoprogression.

Assay: immunoSEQ multiplex PCR; the TCRdb copy retains only in-frame clones and omits some. The table includes tens of thousands of clones, approximately 92% detected once. This sample's time point: week 35, safety follow-up. It was 300 ug of mutant IDH1 20-mer peptide that made up each vaccine dose, given with topical imiquimod. As to this clone: What it binds is not known.

Trimming took off 7 bases at V and 0 bases at J, with 18 bases between the two ends. CDR1 is MGHRA, CDR2 YSYEKL, per germline. The CDR3 is 16 amino acids. The sequence was obtained from a man over 45 with glioma. Sequenced here: PBMCs, sampled from a glioma patient whose treatment included an IDH1 peptide vaccine. The chain joins TRBV4-1 to TRBJ1-1; the D gene is possibly TRBD1 (5 bases). The CDR3 sequence is CASTKGRASMNTEAFF. CDR3 nucleotides: TGCGCCAGCACCAAGGGGCGGGCTTCCATGAACACTGAAGCTTTCTTT.